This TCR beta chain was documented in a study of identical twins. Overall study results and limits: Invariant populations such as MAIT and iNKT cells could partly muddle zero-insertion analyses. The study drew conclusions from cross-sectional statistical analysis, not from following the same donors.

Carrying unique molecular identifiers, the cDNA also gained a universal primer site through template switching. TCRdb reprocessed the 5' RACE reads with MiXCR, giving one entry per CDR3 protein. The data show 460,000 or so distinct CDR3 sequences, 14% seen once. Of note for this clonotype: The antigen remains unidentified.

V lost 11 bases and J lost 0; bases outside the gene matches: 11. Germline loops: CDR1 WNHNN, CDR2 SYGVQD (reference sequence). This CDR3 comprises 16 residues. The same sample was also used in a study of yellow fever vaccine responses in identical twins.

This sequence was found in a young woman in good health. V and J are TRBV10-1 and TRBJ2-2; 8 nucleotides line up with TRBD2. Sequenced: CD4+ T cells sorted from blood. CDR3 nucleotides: TGCGCCCCGGGGGGGAGGACAGAGGCGAACACCGGGGAGCTGTTTTTT. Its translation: CAPGGRTEANTGELFF.